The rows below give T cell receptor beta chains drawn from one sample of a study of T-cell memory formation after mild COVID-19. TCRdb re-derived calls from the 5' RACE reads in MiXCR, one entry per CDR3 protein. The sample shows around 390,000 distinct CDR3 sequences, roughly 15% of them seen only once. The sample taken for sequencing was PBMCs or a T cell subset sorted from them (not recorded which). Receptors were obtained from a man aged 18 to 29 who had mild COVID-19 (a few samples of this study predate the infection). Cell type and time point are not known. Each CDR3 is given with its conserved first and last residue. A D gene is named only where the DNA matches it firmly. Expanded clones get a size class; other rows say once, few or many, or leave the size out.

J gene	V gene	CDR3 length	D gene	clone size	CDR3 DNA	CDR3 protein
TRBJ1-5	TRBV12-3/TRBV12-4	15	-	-	TGTGCCAGCAGTTTATGGGACCTCAGCAATCAGCCCCAGCATTTT	CASSLWDLSNQPQHF
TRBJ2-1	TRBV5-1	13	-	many	TGCGCCAGCGAGGACCAGGGGTCCGGTGAGCAGTTCTTC	CASEDQGSGEQFF
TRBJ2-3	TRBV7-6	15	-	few	TGTGCCAGCAAAGATGGTAGCTCCGGGACAGATACGCAGTATTTT	CASKDGSSGTDTQYF
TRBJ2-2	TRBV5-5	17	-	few	TGTGCCAGCAGCCTCCGTACCCGGTACTATGGCACCGGGGAGCTGTTTTTT	CASSLRTRYYGTGELFF
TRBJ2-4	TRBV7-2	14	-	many	TGTGCCAGCAGCTTCGACGGAGCCAAAAACATTCAGTACTTC	CASSFDGAKNIQYF
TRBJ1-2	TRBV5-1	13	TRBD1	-	TGCGCCAGCAGCTCGACAGGGGCCCATGGCTACACCTTC	CASSSTGAHGYTF
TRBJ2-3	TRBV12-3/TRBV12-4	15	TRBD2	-	TGTGCCAGCAGCCGCGTGAGCGGGGGAACAGATACGCAGTATTTT	CASSRVSGGTDTQYF
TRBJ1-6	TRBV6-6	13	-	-	TGTGCCAGCAGTTACGGGGAAAAGTCACCCCTCCACTTT	CASSYGEKSPLHF
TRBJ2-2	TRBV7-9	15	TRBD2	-	TGTGCCAGCAGCCATCGGGACTACCACACCGGGGAGCTGTTTTTT	CASSHRDYHTGELFF
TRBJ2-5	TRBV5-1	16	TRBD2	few	TGCGCCAGCAGCGTCCTTAGCGGGGGCCTTAGTAGGACCCAGTACTTC	CASSVLSGGLSRTQYF
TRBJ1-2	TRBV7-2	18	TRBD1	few	TGTGCCAGCAGGCCAAGGGGACAGGGGCCCTTTGGTAACTATGGCTACACCTTC	CASRPRGQGPFGNYGYTF
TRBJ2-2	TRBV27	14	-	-	TGTGCCAGCAGTCCTGGACAGTTCACCGGGGAGCTGTTTTTT	CASSPGQFTGELFF
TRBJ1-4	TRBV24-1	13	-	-	TGTGCCACCAGTGGCGGGGGAAGTGAAAAACTGTTTTTT	CATSGGGSEKLFF
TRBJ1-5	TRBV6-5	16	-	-	TGTGCCAGCAGTTACTCGAAGTGGCGTCCTGGCCAGCCCCAGCATTTT	CASSYSKWRPGQPQHF
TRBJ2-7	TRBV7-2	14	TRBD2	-	TGTGCCAGCAGCCCTATAGCGGGCGTCTACGAGCAGTACTTC	CASSPIAGVYEQYF
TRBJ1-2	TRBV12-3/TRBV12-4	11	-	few	TGTGCCAGCAGCTATAATCGGGGCTACACCTTC	CASSYNRGYTF
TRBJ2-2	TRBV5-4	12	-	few	TGTGCCAGCGGCTTCGGGAGCGGGGAGCTGTTTTTT	CASGFGSGELFF